This T cell receptor (beta chain) is drawn from a study of Graves' ophthalmopathy and Graves' hyperthyroidism (dated by TCRdb to the late 2010s). For the study in its entirety: Peripheral blood samples were taken at the time of initial diagnosis, before any treatment was given. After sampling, hyperthyroidism patients received methimazole starting at 30 mg daily, and ophthalmopathy patients received high-dose intravenous methylprednisolone. To explore V-J signatures distinguishing ophthalmopathy from hyperthyroidism, a discovery set of more than 95 patients (about 43 ophthalmopathy, some 55 stable hyperthyroidism) was enrolled. In total, approximately 140 blood samples were TCR-sequenced: under 45 ophthalmopathy, approximately 75 hyperthyroidism and roughly 17 hyperthyroidism-to-ophthalmopathy patients. In several hyperthyroidism patients, the T-cell repertoires found in thyroid tissue were compared with those found in blood. The study used signatures of the TCR beta repertoire to tell Graves' ophthalmopathy apart from Graves' hyperthyroidism and to predict which patients would progress to ophthalmopathy. An independent validation cohort comprised 18 hyperthyroidism patients and 15 to 17 patients who later progressed from hyperthyroidism to ophthalmopathy.

Ophthalmopathy patients had moderately to severely active disease, Clinical Activity Score of at least 3, NOSPECS grade of at least 4, and disease duration under 3 months. Patients with other autoimmune diseases, uncontrolled infections, pregnancy or lactation were excluded. Clinical symptoms, serum thyroxine, TRAb, thyroid ultrasound and orbital computed tomography were used for diagnosis. Using Ficoll-Paque density gradient centrifugation, PBMCs were isolated from approximately 11 ml of fresh peripheral blood. Total RNA was extracted using Trizol reagent, and RNA quality was checked on an Agilent 2100 Bioanalyzer. For repertoire sequencing, TCR beta CDR3 regions were amplified from RNA transcripts. The first round of RT-PCR was done with HTBI primers and the Qiagen OneStep RT-PCR kit, and was followed by a second round of multiplex PCR, then size selection and purification. Libraries were sequenced on an Illumina HiSeq2000 using paired-end 100 bp reads. Turning to the authors' computational methods: SOAPnuke was used to process the reads, throwing out any read that had adapters, had uncalled bases, had a mean Phred below 15, or lacked an exact constant-primer or identifier match. High-quality paired reads were merged with COPE v1.2.5. Each unique nucleotide sequence was treated as a clonotype, and MiTCR v1.1 was used to align the clonotypes to the IMGT TRB V, D and J references. The analysis was limited to V-J combinations with a frequency above 0.0001, which together covered about 99% of repertoires. For each V-J combination, a TCR clonal expansion and chaos score was defined as the ratio of F50 clonal expansion to chaos observed in the TCRdist matrix. Welch's t-statistics and random forest were used to reduce the features to 10 to 15 V-J combinations, which were then used as input to a naive Bayes classifier. The similarity between thyroid and blood repertoires was quantified using the Morisita-Horn index. TCRdb took the public reads, trimmed them with fastp at Q25, ran MiXCR for clone calling and kept in-frame beta chains. Each CDR3 protein gets just one entry, which takes the most common genes and DNA from the rows behind it. Clone size and V and J calls follow TCRdb, not the original study. The sample has 600,000 to 700,000 distinct CDR3 sequences on record, about 41% of them singletons. 3% to 3.5% of the sample belongs to the ten largest clones.

The germline V gene (reference sequence) sets CDR1 to LNHNV and CDR2 to YYDKDF. The CDR3 covers 18 residues, taking in both the cysteine and the phenylalanine. Only CDR3 DNA remains: 54 bases, in frame from the first base. Here V drops 0 bases and J drops 2 bases, and the junction holds 6 bases not matched to any gene. On this clonotype: Its antigen is still unknown. No base quality information exists; no much larger clone differs at one position.

Beyond this particular receptor, the publication reports: In validation, the model predicted ophthalmopathy progression with 70.59% sensitivity and approximately 78% specificity; some 13 predicted patients were CT-confirmed with GO in a median of approximately six months. In cross-validation, the 13-signature model distinguished ophthalmopathy from stable hyperthyroidism with more than 85% sensitivity and about 81% specificity, while in the test set the corresponding values were about 80% and 75%. Most of the expanded thyroid clonotypes with a frequency above 0.001 were also detected in blood, and it was suggested that the thyroid immune response may be reflected by blood repertoires. Sample size was not predetermined statistically, and investigators were not blinded to group allocation.

Recombination connected TRBV15 to TRBJ2-6; the central 8 bases match TRBD1. Sequencing used peripheral blood. This receptor was obtained from an adult man with Graves' ophthalmopathy. The DNA is TGTGCCACCAGCAGAGATCAACAGGGGGGCACTGGGGCCAACGTCCTGACTTTC. It translates to CATSRDQQGGTGANVLTF.